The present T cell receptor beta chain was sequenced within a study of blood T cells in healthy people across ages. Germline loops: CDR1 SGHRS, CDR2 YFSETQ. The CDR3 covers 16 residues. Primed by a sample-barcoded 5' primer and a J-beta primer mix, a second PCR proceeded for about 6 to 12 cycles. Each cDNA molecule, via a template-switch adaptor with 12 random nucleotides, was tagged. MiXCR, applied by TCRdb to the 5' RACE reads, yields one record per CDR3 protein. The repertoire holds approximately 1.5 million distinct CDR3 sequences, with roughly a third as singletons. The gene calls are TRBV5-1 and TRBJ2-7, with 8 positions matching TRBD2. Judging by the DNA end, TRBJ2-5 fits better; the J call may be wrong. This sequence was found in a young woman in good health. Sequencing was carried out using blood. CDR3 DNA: TGCGCCAGCAGCTTGGGGAGCGGGGGAGGTACTGAGACCCAGTACTTC. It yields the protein CASSLGSGGGTETQYF.